A selection of T cell receptor beta chains follows, all from one sample in a study of blood T cell repertoires in COVID-19. Sequencing used immunoSEQ multiplex PCR; TCRdb keeps in-frame clones, though not all of them. This table holds roughly 150,000 clones, around four fifths found once. The sequenced sample consisted of peripheral blood. The receptors originated from a woman older than 75 with acute or convalescent COVID-19. The CDR3 runs from the conserved cysteine through the conserved F or W. The order of the fields is CDR3 DNA, CDR3 protein, V gene, J gene, clone size, D gene. The D gene is left open where the match is weak. Size is omitted from some rows. Given values are once, few, many or a class for expanded clones.

DNA: TGTGCCAGTAGTCCCGGGACAGGGTTTCAGCCCCAGCATTTT
CDR3: CASSPGTGFQPQHF
V: TRBV19
J: TRBJ1-5
size: once
D: TRBD1

DNA: TGCGCCAGCAGCCGAAAGGCGGGAGGGTCGTCCGGGGAGCTGTTTTTT
CDR3: CASSRKAGGSSGELFF
V: TRBV4-3
J: TRBJ2-2
size: .
D: TRBD2

DNA: TGCGCCAGCAGCTTGGGGAGGTCGAACACCGGGGAGCTGTTTTTT
CDR3: CASSLGRSNTGELFF
V: TRBV5-1
J: TRBJ2-2
size: .
D: .

DNA: TGTGCCAGCAGTTACGAGGGATTCAATCAGCCCCAGCATTTT
CDR3: CASSYEGFNQPQHF
V: TRBV6-2/TRBV6-3
J: TRBJ1-5
size: .
D: .

DNA: TGTGCCAGCAGCGCTGGACTAGCGGGATTTGAGACCCAGTACTTC
CDR3: CASSAGLAGFETQYF
V: TRBV9
J: TRBJ2-5
size: .
D: TRBD2

DNA: TGTGCCAGCAGCTCGGGACTAGCGGGGGCGAACCTCCAAGAGACCCAGTACTTC
CDR3: CASSSGLAGANLQETQYF
V: TRBV11-3
J: TRBJ2-5
size: .
D: TRBD2

DNA: TGCAGCGGTGACAGGGTTCACGAGCAGTACTTC
CDR3: CSGDRVHEQYF
V: TRBV29-1
J: TRBJ2-7
size: .
D: TRBD1

DNA: TGTGCCAGCAGCCGGGGACAGCTCAATCAGCCCCAGCATTTT
CDR3: CASSRGQLNQPQHF
V: TRBV7-2
J: TRBJ1-5
size: .
D: TRBD1

DNA: TGTGCCAGTAGTATAGATAGGAAGGGGTTTGGACCTCTAGCCAAAAACATTCAGTACTTC
CDR3: CASSIDRKGFGPLAKNIQYF
V: TRBV19
J: TRBJ2-4
size: .
D: .

DNA: TGTGCCAGCAGTGGGCAGAACTATGGCTACACCTTC
CDR3: CASSGQNYGYTF
V: TRBV25-1
J: TRBJ1-2
size: .
D: .

DNA: TGTGCCAGCAGCCCCCGGACAGGGGAGAACTCTGAAGCTTTCTTT
CDR3: CASSPRTGENSEAFF
V: TRBV7-2
J: TRBJ1-1
size: few
D: TRBD1

DNA: TGCGCCAGCAGCTCCTATACGAGAGACGGAGCCTACGAGCAGTACTTC
CDR3: CASSSYTRDGAYEQYF
V: TRBV5-1
J: TRBJ2-7
size: .
D: .

DNA: TGTGCCAGCTCACCCGGGACAGACGCTGAAGCTTTCTTT
CDR3: CASSPGTDAEAFF
V: TRBV18
J: TRBJ1-1
size: once
D: TRBD1

DNA: TGTGCCAGCAGCCGTGACAATGGGAACACTGAAGCTTTCTTT
CDR3: CASSRDNGNTEAFF
V: TRBV7-2
J: TRBJ1-1
size: few
D: .

DNA: TGTGCCAGTAGTGGGACAAATAATGAAAAACTGTTTTTT
CDR3: CASSGTNNEKLFF
V: TRBV19
J: TRBJ1-4
size: few
D: .

DNA: TGTGCCAGTAGTACCACGACTAGCGGGAGAAGAGAGACCCAGTACTTC
CDR3: CASSTTTSGRRETQYF
V: TRBV19
J: TRBJ2-5
size: .
D: TRBD2

DNA: TGTGCCAGCAGCCCAAGGAGCGGGAGGGTCCCAGATACGCAGTATTTT
CDR3: CASSPRSGRVPDTQYF
V: TRBV7-8
J: TRBJ2-3
size: .
D: TRBD2

DNA: TGCAGCGTTGATGGACTAGCGGGGGGCACAGATACGCAGTATTTT
CDR3: CSVDGLAGGTDTQYF
V: TRBV29-1
J: TRBJ2-3
size: .
D: TRBD2

DNA: TGTGCCAGCAGCTCCCGAAGGGGGGGGGCTGAAGCTTTCTTT
CDR3: CASSSRRGGAEAFF
V: TRBV5-4
J: TRBJ1-1
size: few
D: .

DNA: TGTGCCAGCAGGGGACAGGGAGATTCACCCCTCCACTTT
CDR3: CASRGQGDSPLHF
V: TRBV12-3/TRBV12-4
J: TRBJ1-6
size: .
D: TRBD1

DNA: TGTGCCAGCAGCTTGGATCCGGACCCGAGGGAGCCCCAGCATTTT
CDR3: CASSLDPDPREPQHF
V: TRBV5-4
J: TRBJ1-5
size: .
D: .

DNA: TGTGCCAGCAGCAAAGTGGGGGAGGGCCCCTACGAGCAGTACTTC
CDR3: CASSKVGEGPYEQYF
V: TRBV21-1
J: TRBJ2-7
size: .
D: .

DNA: TGTGCCAGCAGTAATACCGGGACAGGGAGCTCCTACGAGCAGTACTTC
CDR3: CASSNTGTGSSYEQYF
V: TRBV2
J: TRBJ2-7
size: .
D: TRBD1